These T cell receptor beta chains were read from a single sample in a study of T cells after posttransplantation cyclophosphamide. Some clones are missing from TCRdb's copy, which holds only in-frame ones; the method was immunoSEQ multiplex PCR. The sample has 20,000 to 30,000 clones; roughly 83% are singletons. The sequenced sample was PBMCs. These receptors came from a woman aged 55 to 70 with a blood cancer, CMV-positive, and with a related stem cell donor. The CDR3 runs from the conserved cysteine through the conserved F or W. A D gene is named only where the DNA matches it firmly. Size is stated for part of the rows, as once, few or many counts, or as a class when the clone is expanded.

CDR3 DNA,CDR3 protein,clone size,CDR3 length,J gene,V gene,D gene
TGTGCCAGCTCCTTCCTCCGGACTAGCGGGAGGGGTGAGCAGTTCTTC,CASSFLRTSGRGEQFF,-,16,TRBJ2-1,TRBV11-2,TRBD2
TGTGCCAGCAGCGCGTTGGAGTCAATGAACACTGAAGCTTTCTTT,CASSALESMNTEAFF,few,15,TRBJ1-1,TRBV7-2,-
TGTGCCAGTAGTATTGGAGGGAGCGAGCAGTACTTC,CASSIGGSEQYF,-,12,TRBJ2-7,TRBV19,-
TGCGCCAGCAGCTCTGAAGGACAGGGGGGGAACTATGGCTACACCTTC,CASSSEGQGGNYGYTF,-,16,TRBJ1-2,TRBV5-1,TRBD1
TGTGCCAGCAGTTACTCGGGTTGGGGCTTCAACACTGAAGCTTTCTTT,CASSYSGWGFNTEAFF,-,16,TRBJ1-1,TRBV6-5,-
TGTGCCAGCAGGGTAGACACTAACTATGGCTACACCTTC,CASRVDTNYGYTF,-,13,TRBJ1-2,TRBV6-5,-
TGTGCCAGCAGCTGGGGACAGAGGGACACTGAAGCTTTCTTT,CASSWGQRDTEAFF,-,14,TRBJ1-1,TRBV7-9,TRBD1
TGTGCCAGTAGTATAGGGAGCAGCAATCAGCCCCAGCATTTT,CASSIGSSNQPQHF,-,14,TRBJ1-5,TRBV19,-
TGTGCCAGCAGGTCCCAGGGGGGCTGGGGGGTACGCTCTGGGGCCAACGTCCTGACTTTC,CASRSQGGWGVRSGANVLTF,-,20,TRBJ2-6,TRBV2,-
TGTGCCAGTAGTATACCTACTAGCGTCGCGGGCTACAATGAGCAGTTCTTC,CASSIPTSVAGYNEQFF,-,17,TRBJ2-1,TRBV19,TRBD2
TGTGCCAGCAGCGCCCCCGGGACAGGGGCCCGATCCTACGAGCAGTACTTC,CASSAPGTGARSYEQYF,-,17,TRBJ2-7,TRBV13,TRBD1
TGTGCCAGCAGTACCATTACAGGGGAAGCTTTCTTT,CASSTITGEAFF,-,12,TRBJ1-1,TRBV6-5,-
TGTGCCAGCAGCCTGACAGGGTTCTTCCTCACTGGGGCCAACGTCCTGACTTTC,CASSLTGFFLTGANVLTF,-,18,TRBJ2-6,TRBV14,TRBD1
TGTGCCAGTAGTATCCGCCTCGGGACAGGGTATTCCTACGAGCAGTACTTC,CASSIRLGTGYSYEQYF,-,17,TRBJ2-7,TRBV19,TRBD1
TGTGCCAGCAGCTTCCGGGACAGGGGAGAGGGCTATGGCTACACCTTC,CASSFRDRGEGYGYTF,-,16,TRBJ1-2,TRBV9,TRBD1
TGTGCCAGCAACAGTAACTATGGCTACACCTTC,CASNSNYGYTF,-,11,TRBJ1-2,TRBV6-1,-
TGTGCCAGCAGCGGACACGCGAGGGAGCAGTACTTC,CASSGHAREQYF,-,12,TRBJ2-7,TRBV6-1,-